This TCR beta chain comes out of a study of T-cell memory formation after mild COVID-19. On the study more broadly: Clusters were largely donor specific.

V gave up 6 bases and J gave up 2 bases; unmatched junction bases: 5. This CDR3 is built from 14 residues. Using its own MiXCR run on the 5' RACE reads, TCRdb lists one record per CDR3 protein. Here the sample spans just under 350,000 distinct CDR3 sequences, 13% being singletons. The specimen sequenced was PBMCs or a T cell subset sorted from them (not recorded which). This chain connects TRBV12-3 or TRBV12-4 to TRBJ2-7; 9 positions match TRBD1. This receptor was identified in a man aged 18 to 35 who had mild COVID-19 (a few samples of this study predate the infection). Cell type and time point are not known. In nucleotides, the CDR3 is TGTGCCAGCAGGCGGACAGGGGAAACCTACGAGCAGTACTTC. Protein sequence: CASRRTGETYEQYF.